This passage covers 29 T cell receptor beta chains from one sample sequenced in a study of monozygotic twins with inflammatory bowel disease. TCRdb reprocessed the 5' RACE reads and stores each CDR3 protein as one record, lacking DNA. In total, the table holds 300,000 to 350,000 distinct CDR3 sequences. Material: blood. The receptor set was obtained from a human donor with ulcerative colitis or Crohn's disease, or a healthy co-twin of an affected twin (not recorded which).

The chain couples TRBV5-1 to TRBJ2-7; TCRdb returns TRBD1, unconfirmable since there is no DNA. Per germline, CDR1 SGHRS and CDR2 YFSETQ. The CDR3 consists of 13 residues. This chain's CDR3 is CARGTGFSYEQYF.

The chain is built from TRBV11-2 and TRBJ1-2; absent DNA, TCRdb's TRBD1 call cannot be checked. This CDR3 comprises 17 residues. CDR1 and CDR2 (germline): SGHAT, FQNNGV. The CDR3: CASSPLSYRSGMYGYTF.

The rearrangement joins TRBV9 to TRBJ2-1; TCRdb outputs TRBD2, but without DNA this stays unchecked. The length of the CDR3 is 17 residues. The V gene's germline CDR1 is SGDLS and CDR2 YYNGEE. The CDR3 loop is CASSVGSGEGSYNEQFF.

The CDR3 protein is CSVPGKETQYF. This chain links TRBV20-1 with TRBJ2-5. There are 11 residues in the CDR3. The germline CDR1 and CDR2 sequences are DFQATT and SNEGSKA (reference sequence).

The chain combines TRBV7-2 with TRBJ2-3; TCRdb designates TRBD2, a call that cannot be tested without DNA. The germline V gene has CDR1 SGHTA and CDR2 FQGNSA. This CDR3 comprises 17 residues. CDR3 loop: CASSALGASGSTDTQYF.

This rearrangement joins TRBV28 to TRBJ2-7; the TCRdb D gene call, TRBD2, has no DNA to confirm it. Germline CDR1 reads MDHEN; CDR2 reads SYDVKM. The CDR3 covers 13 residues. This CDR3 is CASRTSGTYEQYF.

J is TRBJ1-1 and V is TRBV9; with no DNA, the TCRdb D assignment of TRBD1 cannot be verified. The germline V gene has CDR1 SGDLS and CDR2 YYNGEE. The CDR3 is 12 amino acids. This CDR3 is CASSSGSSEAFF.

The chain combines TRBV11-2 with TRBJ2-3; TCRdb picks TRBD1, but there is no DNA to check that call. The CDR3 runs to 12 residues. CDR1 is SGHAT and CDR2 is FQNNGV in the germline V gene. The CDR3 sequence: CASSKTLAGVYF.

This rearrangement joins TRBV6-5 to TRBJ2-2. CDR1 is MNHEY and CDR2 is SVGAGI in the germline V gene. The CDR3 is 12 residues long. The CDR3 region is CASSANTGELFF.

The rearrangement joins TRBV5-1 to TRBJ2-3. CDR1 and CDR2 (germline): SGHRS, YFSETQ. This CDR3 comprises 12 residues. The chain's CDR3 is CASSFGEDTQYF. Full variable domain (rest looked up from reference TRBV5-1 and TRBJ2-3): KAGVTQTPRYLIKTRGQQVTLSCSPISGHRSVSWYQQTPGQGLQFLFEYFSETQRNKGNFPGRFSGRQFSNSRSEMNVSTLELGDSALYLCASSFGEDTQYFGPGTRLTVL.

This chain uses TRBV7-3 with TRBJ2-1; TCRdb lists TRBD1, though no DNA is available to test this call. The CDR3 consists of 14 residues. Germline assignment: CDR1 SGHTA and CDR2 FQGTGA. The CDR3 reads CASSLLQGSDEQFF.

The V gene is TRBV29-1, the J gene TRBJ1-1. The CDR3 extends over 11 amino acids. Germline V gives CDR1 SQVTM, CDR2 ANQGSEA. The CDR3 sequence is CAERSATEAFF.

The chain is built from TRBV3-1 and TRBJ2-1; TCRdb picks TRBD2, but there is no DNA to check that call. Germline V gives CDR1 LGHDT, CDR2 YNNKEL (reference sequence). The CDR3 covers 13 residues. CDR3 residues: CASSRFGAHEQFF.

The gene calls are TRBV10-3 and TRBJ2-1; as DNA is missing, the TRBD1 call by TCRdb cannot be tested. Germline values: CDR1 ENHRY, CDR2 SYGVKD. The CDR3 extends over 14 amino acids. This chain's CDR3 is CAIRQGAGSNEQFF.

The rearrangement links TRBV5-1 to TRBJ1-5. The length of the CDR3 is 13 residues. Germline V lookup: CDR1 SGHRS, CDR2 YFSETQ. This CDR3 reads CASSLEGSQPRHF.

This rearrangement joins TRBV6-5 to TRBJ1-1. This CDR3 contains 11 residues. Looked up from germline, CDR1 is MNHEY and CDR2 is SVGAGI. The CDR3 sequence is CASRLGTEAFF.

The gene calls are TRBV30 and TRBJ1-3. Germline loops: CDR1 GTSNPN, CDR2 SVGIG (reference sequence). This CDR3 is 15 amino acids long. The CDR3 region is CAWRALRGRGNTIYF.

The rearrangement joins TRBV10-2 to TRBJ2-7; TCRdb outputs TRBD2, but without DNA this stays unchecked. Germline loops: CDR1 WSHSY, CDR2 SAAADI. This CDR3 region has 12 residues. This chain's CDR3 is CASSTSWGEQYF.

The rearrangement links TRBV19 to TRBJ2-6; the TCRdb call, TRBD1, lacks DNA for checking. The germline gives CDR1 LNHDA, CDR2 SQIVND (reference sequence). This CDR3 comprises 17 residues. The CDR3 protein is CASSVGQGVYGANVLTF. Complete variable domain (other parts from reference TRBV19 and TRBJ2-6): DGGITQSPKYLFRKEGQNVTLSCEQNLNHDAMYWYRQDPGQGLRLIYYSQIVNDFQKGDIAEGYSVSREKKESFPLTVTSAQKNPTAFYLCASSVGQGVYGANVLTFGAGSRLTVL.

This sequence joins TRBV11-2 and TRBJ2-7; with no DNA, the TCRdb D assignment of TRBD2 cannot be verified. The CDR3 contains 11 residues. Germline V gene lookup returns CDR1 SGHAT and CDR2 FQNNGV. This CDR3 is CASSLNAGQSF.

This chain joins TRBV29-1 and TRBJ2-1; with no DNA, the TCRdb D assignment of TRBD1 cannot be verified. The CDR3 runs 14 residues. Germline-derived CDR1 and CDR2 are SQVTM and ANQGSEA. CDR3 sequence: CSAPDRGAYNEQFF.

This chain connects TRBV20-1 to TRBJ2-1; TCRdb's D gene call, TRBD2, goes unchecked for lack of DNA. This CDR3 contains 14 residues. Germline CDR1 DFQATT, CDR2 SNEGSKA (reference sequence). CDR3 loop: CSASSSGAYNEQFF.

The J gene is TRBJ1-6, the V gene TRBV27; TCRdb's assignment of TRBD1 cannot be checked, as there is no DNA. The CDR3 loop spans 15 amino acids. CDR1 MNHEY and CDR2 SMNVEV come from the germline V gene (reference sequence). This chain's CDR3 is CASRKRTGGDSPLHF.

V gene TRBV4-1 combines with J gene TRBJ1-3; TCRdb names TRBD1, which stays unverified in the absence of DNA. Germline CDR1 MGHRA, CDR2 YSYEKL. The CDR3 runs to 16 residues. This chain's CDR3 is CASSLLPGGSGNTIYF.

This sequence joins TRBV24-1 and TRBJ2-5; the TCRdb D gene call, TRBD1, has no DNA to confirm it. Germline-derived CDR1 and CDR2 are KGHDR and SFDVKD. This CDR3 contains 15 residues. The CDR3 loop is CATSPDRVGEETQYF.

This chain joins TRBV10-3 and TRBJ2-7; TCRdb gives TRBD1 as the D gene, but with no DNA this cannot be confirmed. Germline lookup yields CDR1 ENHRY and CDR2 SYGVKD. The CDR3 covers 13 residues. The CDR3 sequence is CAISGRTAYEQYF.

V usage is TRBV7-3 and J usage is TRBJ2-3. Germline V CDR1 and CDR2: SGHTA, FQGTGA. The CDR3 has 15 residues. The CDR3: CASSLFLASTDTQYF.

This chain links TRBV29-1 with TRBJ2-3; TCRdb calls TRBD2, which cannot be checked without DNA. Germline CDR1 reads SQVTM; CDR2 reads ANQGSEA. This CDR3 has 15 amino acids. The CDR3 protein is CSVPMTSGNTDTQYF.

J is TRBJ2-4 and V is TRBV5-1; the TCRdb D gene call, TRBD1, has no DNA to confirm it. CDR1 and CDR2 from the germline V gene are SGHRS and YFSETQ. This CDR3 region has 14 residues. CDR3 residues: CASSKEPGTNMQYF.